This TCR beta chain was obtained from a study of blood T cell repertoires in COVID-19. Study at large: Donors in the United States, Italy and Spain gave samples during acute or convalescent COVID-19.

Measured with immunoSEQ multiplex PCR; TCRdb has only the in-frame clones, and not every one. The top ten hold roughly 7.9% of the sample, which has about 200,000 clones, 81% seen once. This clone was observed a few times. CDR3 length: 16 amino acids. Germline loops: CDR1 MGHRA, CDR2 YSYEKL. V lost 0 bases, J lost 8 bases, and 9 bases stayed unmatched. The clonotype comes from a woman older than 75 with acute or convalescent COVID-19. The material sequenced was peripheral blood. The gene calls are TRBV4-1 and TRBJ1-4; 7 bases fit TRBD1. CDR3 loop: CASSQDKTGVREKLFF. The CDR3, as DNA: TGCGCCAGCAGCCAAGACAAAACAGGGGTGAGGGAAAAACTGTTTTTT.